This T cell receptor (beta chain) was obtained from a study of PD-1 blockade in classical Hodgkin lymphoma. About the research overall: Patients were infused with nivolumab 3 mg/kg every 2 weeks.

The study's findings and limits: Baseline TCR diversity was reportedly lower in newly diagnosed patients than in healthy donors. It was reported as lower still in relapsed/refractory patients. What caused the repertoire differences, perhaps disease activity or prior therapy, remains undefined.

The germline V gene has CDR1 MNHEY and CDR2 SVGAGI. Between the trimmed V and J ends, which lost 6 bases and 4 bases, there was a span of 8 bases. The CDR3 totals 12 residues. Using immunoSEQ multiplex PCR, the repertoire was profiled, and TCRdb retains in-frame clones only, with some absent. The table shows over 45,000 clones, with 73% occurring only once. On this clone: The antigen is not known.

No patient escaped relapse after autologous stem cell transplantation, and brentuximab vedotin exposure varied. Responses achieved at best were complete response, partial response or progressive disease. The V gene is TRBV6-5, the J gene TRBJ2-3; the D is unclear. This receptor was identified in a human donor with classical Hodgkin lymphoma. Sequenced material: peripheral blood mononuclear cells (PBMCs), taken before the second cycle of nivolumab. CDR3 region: CASSLIADTQYF. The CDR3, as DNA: TGTGCCAGCAGCCTAATCGCAGATACGCAGTATTTT.